The rows below give T cell receptor beta chains drawn from one sample of a study of beta chain features in type 1 diabetes. Only in-frame clones appear in the TCRdb table, and some are missing; sequencing was by immunoSEQ multiplex PCR. The sample contains hundreds of thousands of clones, around 15% of which appear only once. Material: naive CD4+ T cells from blood. These receptors were taken from a man aged 18 to 30 in good health. The CDR3 runs from the conserved cysteine through the conserved F or W. A D gene is named only where the DNA matches it firmly. For some rows the clone size is stated as once, few or many, or as a class when expanded; others skip it.

CDR3aa,CDR3nt,d_gene,v_gene,j_gene,abundance
CASRHQTGDTDTQYF,TGTGCCAGCAGGCATCAAACAGGGGACACAGATACGCAGTATTTT,TRBD1,TRBV7-2,TRBJ2-3,few
CASSLPGTGYNSPLHF,TGTGCCAGCAGCCTCCCTGGGACAGGGTATAATTCACCCCTCCACTTT,TRBD1,TRBV7-8,TRBJ1-6,NA
CASSSDSYGYTF,TGTGCCAGCAGCTCTGACAGCTATGGCTACACCTTC,NA,TRBV7-2,TRBJ1-2,NA
CASSLAENEQFF,TGCGCCAGCAGCTTGGCCGAGAATGAGCAGTTCTTC,NA,TRBV5-1,TRBJ2-1,NA
CASSLLPENYGYTF,TGTGCCAGCAGCCTCCTGCCGGAAAACTATGGCTACACCTTC,NA,TRBV28,TRBJ1-2,NA
CASSYSRTGAYEQYF,TGTGCCAGCAGTTACTCCAGGACAGGCGCCTACGAGCAGTACTTC,TRBD1,TRBV6-5,TRBJ2-7,once
CASSRGSSGNTIYF,TGTGCCAGTAGTCGCGGGAGCTCTGGAAACACCATATATTTT,NA,TRBV19,TRBJ1-3,few
CASSFGSSRTGGLETQYF,TGTGCCAGCTCGTTCGGCTCTTCAAGGACAGGGGGTTTAGAGACCCAGTACTTC,TRBD1,TRBV18,TRBJ2-5,NA
CASSPLAGGADTQYF,TGTGCCAGCAGCCCACTAGCGGGAGGTGCAGATACGCAGTATTTT,TRBD2,TRBV5-6,TRBJ2-3,few
CASSLPGQIYNEQFF,TGTGCCAGCAGCTTACCGGGACAGATTTACAATGAGCAGTTCTTC,TRBD1,TRBV7-9,TRBJ2-1,NA
CASSSSRGLLDTQYF,TGTGCCAGCAGTTCCTCCAGGGGACTTCTAGATACGCAGTATTTT,NA,TRBV28,TRBJ2-3,NA
CASSATGSSYEQYF,TGTGCCAGCAGCGCCACAGGGTCCTCCTACGAGCAGTACTTC,NA,TRBV9,TRBJ2-7,NA
CASSFQQGPSTDTQYF,TGTGCCAGCAGCTTTCAACAGGGGCCTAGCACAGATACGCAGTATTTT,TRBD1,TRBV7-9,TRBJ2-3,NA
CASSVDRNTEAFF,TGTGCCAGCAGCGTAGATAGGAACACTGAAGCTTTCTTT,NA,TRBV9,TRBJ1-1,few
CATSLSGSTDTQYF,TGTGCCACCAGCCTCAGTGGTAGCACAGATACGCAGTATTTT,NA,TRBV15,TRBJ2-3,NA
CASGLRTGKTEAFF,TGTGCCAGCGGCCTACGGACAGGGAAGACTGAAGCTTTCTTT,TRBD1,TRBV27,TRBJ1-1,NA
CASRITGQGNQPQHF,TGTGCCAGCAGAATTACTGGACAGGGCAATCAGCCCCAGCATTTT,TRBD1,TRBV6-5,TRBJ1-5,NA
CSVPRYSRGQGTDTEETQYF,TGCAGCGTTCCCCGGTACAGTAGGGGACAGGGGACGGACACCGAAGAGACCCAGTACTTC,TRBD1,TRBV29-1,TRBJ2-5,few
CASSLFLAGSLGGNEQFF,TGTGCCAGCAGCCTATTCCTAGCGGGATCGCTCGGGGGCAATGAGCAGTTCTTC,TRBD2,TRBV14,TRBJ2-1,few
CASRPTGLTNEKLFF,TGCGCCAGCAGACCGACAGGGCTAACTAATGAAAAACTGTTTTTT,TRBD1,TRBV4-1,TRBJ1-4,few
CASKGAAYEQFF,TGTGCCTCGAAGGGAGCTGCCTATGAGCAGTTCTTC,NA,TRBV19,TRBJ2-1,NA
CASSYSGRVAKNIQYF,TGTGCCAGCAGTTACTCTGGCAGGGTCGCCAAAAACATTCAGTACTTC,NA,TRBV6-5,TRBJ2-4,few
CASSLTLLEAFF,TGTGCCAGCAGTTTGACCCTTTTAGAAGCTTTCTTT,NA,TRBV28,TRBJ1-1,NA
CASRRLVRETQYF,TGTGCCAGCAGGAGACTGGTACGAGAGACCCAGTACTTC,NA,TRBV6-5,TRBJ2-5,NA
CAWSARTVSNQPQHF,TGTGCCTGGAGTGCCCGGACAGTTAGCAATCAGCCCCAGCATTTT,NA,TRBV30,TRBJ1-5,few
CASSPTSGIADTQYF,TGTGCCAGCTCACCGACTAGCGGGATTGCAGATACGCAGTATTTT,TRBD2,TRBV18,TRBJ2-3,NA
CASFKSGAFF,TGTGCCAGTTTTAAAAGTGGGGCTTTCTTT,NA,TRBV28,TRBJ1-1,few
CASSPPGRSSGANVLTF,TGTGCCAGCTCACCACCCGGACGGAGCTCTGGGGCCAACGTCCTGACTTTC,NA,TRBV18,TRBJ2-6,few
CASSVTGVLNQPQHF,TGTGCCAGCAGCGTAACAGGGGTATTGAATCAGCCCCAGCATTTT,TRBD1,TRBV9,TRBJ1-5,NA
CASKFALGGSNSDTQYF,TGTGCCAGCAAGTTCGCCCTCGGCGGGAGTAACTCAGATACGCAGTATTTT,TRBD2,TRBV28,TRBJ2-3,NA
CAISESNQGWTDTQYF,TGTGCCATCAGTGAGTCAAACCAGGGGTGGACAGATACGCAGTATTTT,NA,TRBV10-3,TRBJ2-3,NA
CATSSLTGSPYEQYF,TGTGCCACCAGCAGCTTGACAGGGAGTCCCTACGAGCAGTACTTC,TRBD1,TRBV15,TRBJ2-7,NA
CAISDPTSGGASRYEQYF,TGTGCCATCAGTGACCCCACTAGCGGGGGGGCGTCAAGGTACGAGCAGTACTTC,TRBD2,TRBV10-3,TRBJ2-7,few
CASSQLPGAYNEQFF,TGCGCCAGCAGCCAACTCCCGGGGGCCTACAATGAGCAGTTCTTC,NA,TRBV4-3,TRBJ2-1,few
CASSQKVYTDTQYF,TGTGCCAGCAGCCAAAAGGTCTACACAGATACGCAGTATTTT,NA,TRBV14,TRBJ2-3,NA
CASSPLGTAPYNEQFF,TGTGCCAGCAGTCCTCTCGGGACCGCCCCCTACAATGAGCAGTTCTTC,NA,TRBV11-3,TRBJ2-1,few
CASSLTGQPNYGYTF,TGTGCCAGCAGCTTAACCGGACAGCCCAACTATGGCTACACCTTC,NA,TRBV7-3,TRBJ1-2,few
CASSLGVGETQYF,TGTGCCAGCAGCTTAGGGGTCGGAGAGACCCAGTACTTC,NA,TRBV7-2,TRBJ2-5,NA
CSTEGSYEQYF,TGCAGTACAGAGGGGAGCTACGAGCAGTACTTC,NA,TRBV20-1,TRBJ2-7,few
CASSSGALPQHF,TGTGCCAGCAGTTCAGGGGCCTTGCCCCAGCATTTT,NA,TRBV28,TRBJ1-5,NA
CASSFFTDLRSSGYEQYF,TGTGCCAGCAGTTTCTTTACAGATTTGAGGAGCAGTGGCTACGAGCAGTACTTC,NA,TRBV28,TRBJ2-7,NA
CASRTDGNSGNTIYF,TGTGCCAGCAGAACCGACGGCAACTCTGGAAACACCATATATTTT,NA,TRBV6-5,TRBJ1-3,NA
CASSLETLNNSPLHF,TGTGCCAGCAGCTTAGAGACACTAAATAATTCACCCCTCCACTTT,NA,TRBV7-9,TRBJ1-6,NA
CALRSGELFF,TGTGCCTTAAGATCCGGGGAGCTGTTTTTT,NA,TRBV11-2,TRBJ2-2,NA
CASSQDGTRGYNEQFF,TGTGCCAGCAGCCAAGATGGGACCAGGGGCTACAATGAGCAGTTCTTC,NA,TRBV4-2,TRBJ2-1,NA
CASSLDQGKAKNIQYF,TGCGCCAGCAGCTTGGACCAGGGTAAAGCCAAAAACATTCAGTACTTC,NA,TRBV5-1,TRBJ2-4,NA
CASSKQGAREKLFF,TGTGCCAGCAGCAAACAGGGGGCGCGTGAAAAACTGTTTTTT,TRBD1,TRBV5-4,TRBJ1-4,few
CASSLATGADNSPLHF,TGTGCCAGCAGCTTAGCAACAGGAGCTGATAATTCACCCCTCCACTTT,NA,TRBV7-9,TRBJ1-6,NA
CASSLDSGTLSNQPQHF,TGTGCCAGCAGCTTAGACTCGGGTACGCTTAGCAATCAGCCCCAGCATTTT,NA,TRBV7-9,TRBJ1-5,few